The clone carrying this T cell receptor (beta chain) turned up a few times. This entry belongs to a study of T-cell reconstitution after alpha-beta-depleted transplantation in children. V was clipped by 4 bases and J by 6 bases; unmatched bases: 7. Germline CDR1 and CDR2: LGHNA and YSLEER. The CDR3 is 15 amino acids. Preparation of the TCRbeta library was carried out with unique molecular identifiers. A single record per CDR3 protein comes from TCRdb applying MiXCR to the PCR reads. Of 490,000 or so distinct CDR3 sequences listed, approximately 12% are singletons. The sample was PBMCs from the stem cell graft donor, taken from the stem cell graft. This chain uses TRBV4-3 with TRBJ1-5; TRBD1 agrees at 9 bases. This sequence was found in a human donor who donated a stem cell graft to a child with combined immunodeficiency. CDR3 coding DNA: TGCGCCAGCAGCCCCGGGACAGGGATGGGTCAGCCCCAGCATTTT. This sequence encodes CASSPGTGMGQPQHF.